This T cell receptor (beta chain) was captured in a study of cytomegalovirus exposure and HLA in healthy donors. Findings of the study overall: In vitro work confirmed that a few CMV-associated chains recognize CMV antigens.

Germline CDR1 MGHRA, CDR2 YSYEKL. CDR3 length: 13 amino acids. Trimming shortened V by 4 bases and J by 4 bases, and 9 bases separated the two germline ends. Turning to this clone: Its target is unknown.

It was with 60 Vbeta and 13 Jbeta primers that the PCR ran. The table came from immunoSEQ multiplex PCR; TCRdb's copy has only in-frame clones and leaves some out. The table lists 110,000 to 150,000 clones, about 80% of them singletons. Sequenced input: PBMCs. The TCR sequence derives from a female donor in good health and CMV-seronegative. The chain recombines TRBV4-1 with TRBJ2-3, with unresolved D. For the CDR3, the DNA is TGCGCCAGCAGCCCTGGAGAGGCAGATACGCAGTATTTT. This encodes CASSPGEADTQYF.